This TCR beta chain was sequenced for a study of blood T cell repertoires in COVID-19 (dated by TCRdb to 2018 to 2020). For the study in its entirety: Samples covering the acute and convalescent phases of COVID-19 were provided by collaborators in the United States, Italy and Spain. The prospective study material was composed of cDNA or gDNA derived from T cells, B-cell-depleted T cells, or PBMCs. Deeply sampled blood TCRbeta repertoires from subjects exposed to, actively infected with, or recovered from COVID-19 were included in the dataset. The repertoires were made available in a free public database intended to serve as a resource for research on the immune response to SARS-CoV-2. Samples were obtained from the ongoing ImmuneRACE study (first 160 participants) and from over 1,000 subjects provided by 6 global collaborators. Nearly every sample came with metadata listing a de-identified subject ID, COVID-19 status, age in years and sex. Where available, HLA class I and class II types were taken from metadata supplied by the sample provider and were not determined by assay-based typing.

TCRbeta CDR3 regions were amplified from genomic DNA by means of the immunoSEQ Assay, a bias-controlled multiplex PCR. The source study handled its data this way. The number of nucleated cells in each sample was estimated by amplification of reference gene primers within the assay. To quantify the absolute abundance of each unique TCRbeta CDR3 rearrangement, sequence reads were collapsed and filtered. For each sample, productive Simpson clonality was calculated as the square root of Simpson's diversity index over productive rearrangements. TCRdb took over this immuneACCESS table, retaining in-frame rearrangements with V and J assigned. Such tables are incomplete; in checked studies, under half of the missing clones stem from an unresolved V gene, and the remainder is unexplained. For V, J and clone size, that table is used; D and trimming come from the DNA. The sample profile shows approximately 290,000 clones; about nine tenths of them were found once. Jointly, the top ten make up 1% to 1.3% of the sample.

With respect to this clone: Its antigen is currently not known. It has no much larger one-base neighbor in the sample; base qualities were not kept.

The junction shows trimming of 2 bases on V and 3 bases on J, plus 8 bases between the germline ends. From the cysteine through the phenylalanine, the CDR3 covers 13 amino acids. Only the CDR3 DNA stays, 39 bases, in frame from base 1. The germline V gene provides CDR1 SGHAT and CDR2 FQNNGV. In the prospective study, participants were roughly 18 to 90 years old, resided in about 25 geographic areas of the United States, and were enrolled through a virtual design. Cohort assignment in the prospective study relied on participant-reported clinical history from a screening survey and a study questionnaire. ImmuneRACE Cohort 3 recovered participants were defined by two consecutive negative NP/OP PCR tests, healthcare professional clearance, or symptom resolution. In the prospective study, mobile phlebotomists collected whole blood, serum and a nasopharyngeal or oropharyngeal swab from each participant. Prospective study participants could optionally give additional blood draws and questionnaires over a roughly 2-month period. Before DNA extraction, prospective study blood samples were shipped either frozen or at room temperature.

Summary of the overall study and its limitations: The amount of clinical and demographic metadata varied by source and participant and was provided uncurated.

This receptor was obtained from a woman aged 25-40 years who had recovered from COVID-19. Input material: PBMCs or T cells enriched from blood (not recorded which). This receptor chain uses TRBV11-2 and TRBJ2-7; confidence is insufficient to name the D gene. The CDR3 region: CASSLNQDYEQYF. The DNA is TGTGCCAGCAGCTTAAACCAGGACTACGAGCAGTACTTC.